The present entry profiles one T cell receptor beta chain with its context. The CDR3 is 15 residues long. Germline CDR1 and CDR2: MNHEY and SVGAGI. The V segment lost 8 bases and the J segment 0 bases; nucleotides outside the gene matches: 6. The repertoire was sequenced with immunoSEQ multiplex PCR; TCRdb's copy has only in-frame clones and lacks some. The top ten clones hold 2.5% to 3% of a sample with 200,000 to 250,000 clones, around nine tenths of them seen once. The sample comes from a study of blood T cell repertoires in COVID-19. This clonotype was obtained from a woman aged 60-75 years with acute or convalescent COVID-19. The V and J genes are TRBV6-5 and TRBJ1-5; 8 bases agree with TRBD1. Material for sequencing was peripheral blood. CDR3 in DNA: TGTGCCAGCGGGACAGGATTACATAGCAATCAGCCCCAGCATTTT. This codes for CASGTGLHSNQPQHF.